This T cell receptor beta chain appears in the sequencing data of a study of a mutant IDH1 vaccine in newly diagnosed glioma (dated by TCRdb to the early 2020s). Background on the whole study: Across visits V03 through V10, patients got a total of eight vaccinations, given in weeks 1, 3, 5, 7, 11, 15, 19 and 23. Vaccination started 4-6 weeks after radiotherapy alone, or was given together with temozolomide cycles in the groups whose treatment included chemotherapy. For exploratory analyses, around 23 treated patients had longitudinal TCRB deep sequencing done wherever samples were available. Peripheral blood samples were drawn at six visits, namely V03 (baseline), V05, V07, V10, V12 and V13. Before enrollment, patients had received standard therapy of radiotherapy alone, temozolomide alone, or radiochemotherapy with temozolomide; most received the combination. The approximately 30 treated patients were approximately 62% male and roughly 40% female, with a mean age of approximately 40 years.

On this clone itself: Its specific antigen is unknown. Within one base of it there is no much larger clone, and no base qualities were kept.

The library came from the immunoSEQ multiplex PCR assay. Rearranged TCR beta chain sequences were amplified with the hsTCRB Kit following the manufacturer's protocol. An Illumina MiSeq was used to sequence the TCRB libraries. The study's processing was this. The kit vendor's proprietary platform handled demultiplexing, trimming and gene mapping. What TCRdb holds here is the immuneACCESS table cut down to in-frame rearrangements. Part of the clones is not present; checked against another copy, under half of the missing clones reflect an unresolved V gene, and the others are unexplained. The V and J calls and the clone size are those of that table, but D and trimming were determined from the DNA. Present in this sample are 40,000 to 45,000 clones, around four fifths of which were seen just once. Of the sample, less than 6.5% falls within the top ten clones. The full study reports these points: The authors stated that sample limitations prevented analyses of patient blood samples from being reproduced. Immune responses induced by the vaccine were seen in about 93% of patients across multiple MHC alleles. Availability determined which PBMC samples were chosen for TCRB deep sequencing. No apparent relationship was observed between pseudoprogression and alterations in the top peripheral T cell clonotypes detected by TCRB sequencing.

The time point label here, explained by the study, means: week 23, last vaccination. Each vaccine dose, consisting of 300 ug of a 20-mer mutant IDH1 peptide in Montanide, was administered subcutaneously with topical imiquimod. Newly diagnosed WHO grade 3 or 4 IDH1-mutant astrocytomas showing loss of nuclear ATRX were present in the donors. The samples were drawn from NOA16, a multicentre, single-arm, open-label phase I trial in Germany that tested a mutant IDH1 peptide vaccine in humans for the first time. Genomic DNA for TCRB sequencing was extracted from EDTA blood using the DNeasy Blood and Tissue Kit. Reading the germline V gene gives CDR1 SGHNT and CDR2 YENEEA. The junction shows trimming of 0 bases on V and 7 bases on J, plus 13 bases between the germline ends. The CDR3 contains 15 residues, cysteine and phenylalanine counted. This entry keeps only the CDR3 DNA: 45 bases, framed from base 1.

The chain is assembled from TRBV11-3 and TRBJ2-1; perhaps TRBD2 is the D gene, with 5 bases matching. This clonotype originated in a man in his fifties with glioma. Material: PBMCs, obtained from a glioma patient whose treatment included an IDH1 peptide vaccine. This receptor has the CDR3 CASSLDTEQRNEQFF. The sequence in DNA is TGTGCCAGCAGCTTAGACACCGAACAGCGGAATGAGCAGTTCTTC.